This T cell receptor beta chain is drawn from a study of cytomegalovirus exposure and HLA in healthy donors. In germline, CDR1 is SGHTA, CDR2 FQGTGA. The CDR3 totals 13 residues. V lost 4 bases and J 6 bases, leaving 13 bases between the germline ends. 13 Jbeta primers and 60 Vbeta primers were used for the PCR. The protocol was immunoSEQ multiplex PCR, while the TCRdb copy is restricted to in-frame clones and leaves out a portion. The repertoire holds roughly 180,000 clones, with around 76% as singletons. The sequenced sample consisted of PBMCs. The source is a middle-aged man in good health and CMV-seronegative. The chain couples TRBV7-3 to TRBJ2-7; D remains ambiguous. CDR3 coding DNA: TGTGCCAGCAGCTCGGCAGGTATCGGCGAGCAGTACTTC. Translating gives CASSSAGIGEQYF.